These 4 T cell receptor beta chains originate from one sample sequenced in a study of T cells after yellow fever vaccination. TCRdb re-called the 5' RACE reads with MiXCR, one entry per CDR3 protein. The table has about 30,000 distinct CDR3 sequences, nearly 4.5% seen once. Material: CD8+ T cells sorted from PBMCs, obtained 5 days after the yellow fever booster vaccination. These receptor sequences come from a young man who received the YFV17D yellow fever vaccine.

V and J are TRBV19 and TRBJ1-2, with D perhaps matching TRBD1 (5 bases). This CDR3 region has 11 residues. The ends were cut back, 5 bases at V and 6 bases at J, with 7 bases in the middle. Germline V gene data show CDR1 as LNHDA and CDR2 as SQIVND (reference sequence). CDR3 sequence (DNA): TGTGCCAGTAGTGAGACAGATGGCTACACCTTC. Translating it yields CASSETDGYTF.

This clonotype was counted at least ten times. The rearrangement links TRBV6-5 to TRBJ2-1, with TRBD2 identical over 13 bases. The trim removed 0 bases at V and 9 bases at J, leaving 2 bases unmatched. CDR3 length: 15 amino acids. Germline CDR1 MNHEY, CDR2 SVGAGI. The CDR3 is CASSYSTSGRAEQFF. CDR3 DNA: TGTGCCAGCAGTTACTCTACTAGCGGGAGGGCTGAGCAGTTCTTC.

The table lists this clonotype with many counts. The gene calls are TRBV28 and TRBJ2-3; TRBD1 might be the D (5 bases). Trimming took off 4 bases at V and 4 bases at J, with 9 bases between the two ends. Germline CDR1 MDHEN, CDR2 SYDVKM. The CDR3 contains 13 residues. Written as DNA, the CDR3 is TGTGCCAGCAGTTATCAAGGGGCAGATACGCAGTATTTT. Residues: CASSYQGADTQYF.

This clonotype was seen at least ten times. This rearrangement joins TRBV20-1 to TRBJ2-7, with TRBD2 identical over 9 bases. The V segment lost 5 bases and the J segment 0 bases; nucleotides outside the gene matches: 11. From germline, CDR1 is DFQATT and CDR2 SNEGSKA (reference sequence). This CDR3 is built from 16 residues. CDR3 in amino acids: CSASPSAGGFSYEQYF. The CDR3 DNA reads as TGCAGTGCTTCTCCCTCAGCGGGAGGTTTCTCCTACGAGCAGTACTTC.